These 23 T cell receptor beta chains came from one sample sequenced in a study of cytomegalovirus exposure and HLA in healthy donors. The PCR had 60 Vbeta and 13 Jbeta primers. Profiled with immunoSEQ multiplex PCR; TCRdb holds only in-frame clones, not every one. The sample includes tens of thousands of clones, 75% to 85% of them seen just once. The specimen sequenced was PBMCs. Receptors originate from a man aged 50-60 years in good health and CMV-seropositive.

The chain joins TRBV5-1 to TRBJ1-3, with a possible D match to TRBD1 (5 bases). The CDR3 is 14 amino acids. Per germline, CDR1 SGHRS and CDR2 YFSETQ. With 0 bases removed from V and 2 bases from J, the gap between germline ends came to 6 bases. The CDR3 sequence is CASSLGQPGNTIYF. CDR3 bases: TGCGCCAGCAGCTTGGGACAGCCTGGAAACACCATATATTTT.

The V and J genes are TRBV19 and TRBJ1-2; 9 bases align to TRBD1. The CDR3 is 16 residues long. V lost 6 bases to trimming and J lost 4 bases; unmatched junction nucleotides: 12. In germline, CDR1 is LNHDA, CDR2 SQIVND (reference sequence). The chain's CDR3 is CASREGQGGQGYGYTF. For the CDR3, the DNA is TGTGCCAGTAGAGAGGGACAGGGAGGGCAAGGCTATGGCTACACCTTC.

This clone was counted only a few times. The J gene is TRBJ1-5, the V gene TRBV19; perhaps TRBD1 as D (5 bases). With 6 bases removed from V and 1 base from J, the gap between germline ends came to 13 bases. The length of the CDR3 is 15 residues. CDR1 and CDR2 from the germline V gene are LNHDA and SQIVND (reference sequence). CDR3 nucleotides: TGTGCCAGTAGAAACGGGGGGAGAAGCAATCAGCCCCAGCATTTT. Its translation: CASRNGGRSNQPQHF.

The V gene is TRBV29-1, the J gene TRBJ1-1; D perhaps matches TRBD1 (6 bases). This CDR3 is 11 amino acids long. Deletions cut 7 bases from V and 6 bases from J, with 12 bases between. CDR1 is SQVTM and CDR2 is ANQGSEA in the germline V gene. CDR3 DNA: TGCAGCGACTACAGGGTCCCTGAAGCTTTCTTT. As protein: CSDYRVPEAFF.

The chain joins TRBV9 to TRBJ2-7, with D maybe TRBD2 (5 bases). V lost 4 bases, J lost 0 bases, and 14 bases lay in between. The V gene's germline CDR1 is SGDLS and CDR2 YYNGEE. The length of the CDR3 is 15 residues. The CDR3: CASSSNAGSSYEQYF. The DNA of the CDR3 is TGTGCCAGCAGCTCGAACGCGGGCTCCTCCTACGAGCAGTACTTC. The full variable domain, in which reference TRBV9 and TRBJ2-7 provide the parts outside the CDR3, is DSGVTQTPKHLITATGQRVTLRCSPRSGDLSVYWYQQSLDQGLQFLIQYYNGEERAKGNILERFSAQQFPDLHSELNLSSLELGDSALYFCASSSNAGSSYEQYFGPGTRLTVT.

J is TRBJ1-1 and V is TRBV10-3; 7 bases line up with TRBD1. This CDR3 is 14 amino acids long. V lost 2 bases, J lost 5 bases, and 5 bases stayed unmatched. CDR1 is ENHRY, CDR2 SYGVKD, per germline. CDR3 loop: CAISEAQGKTEAFF. Written as DNA, the CDR3 is TGTGCCATCAGTGAGGCACAGGGGAAGACTGAAGCTTTCTTT.

The chain employs TRBV6-5 and TRBJ1-4; D unresolved. Germline CDR1 MNHEY, CDR2 SVGAGI. V lost 6 bases and J 3 bases, leaving 11 bases between the germline ends. The CDR3 length is 14 residues. The CDR3 loop is CASRFSSSNEKLFF. CDR3 coding DNA: TGTGCCAGCAGATTCTCCTCCTCTAATGAAAAACTGTTTTTT.

The chain links TRBV27 to TRBJ2-3; D is possibly TRBD2 (5 bases). Germline V gene sequence: CDR1 MNHEY, CDR2 SMNVEV (reference sequence). Trimming took 1 base from V and 4 from J, leaving 12 bases between them. The CDR3 contains 15 residues. The CDR3 protein is CASSLLRFSADTQYF. The CDR3 DNA is TGTGCCAGCAGTTTATTGCGGTTTAGCGCAGATACGCAGTATTTT.

In regard to this clone: This same CDR3 is encoded by further DNA sequences in the sample. The chain employs TRBV5-1 and TRBJ2-5; D call uncertain. The V end was cut by 0 bases, the J end by 0 bases, with 6 bases between. The CDR3 consists of 14 residues. Per the germline V gene, CDR1 is SGHRS and CDR2 is YFSETQ. DNA for the CDR3: TGCGCCAGCAGCTTGGGTGACAACCAAGAGACCCAGTACTTC. Protein product: CASSLGDNQETQYF.

CDR3 sequence reads: CASSLRTMSSGNTIYF. The CDR3, as DNA: TGTGCCAGCAGCCTCCGGACAATGAGCTCTGGAAACACCATATATTTT. The rearrangement joins TRBV11-3 to TRBJ1-3; weak D call: TRBD1 (5 bases). Trimming took off 5 bases at V and 0 bases at J, with 14 bases between the two ends. CDR1 is SGHNT, CDR2 YENEEA, per germline. This CDR3 contains 16 residues.

The chain couples TRBV4-3 to TRBJ2-2; possibly TRBD1 for D (5 bases). Between the trimmed V and J ends, which lost 4 bases and 5 bases, there was a span of 11 bases. This CDR3 has 14 amino acids. Germline loops: CDR1 LGHNA, CDR2 YSLEER. The CDR3 coding sequence is TGCGCCAGCAGCCCCGGACAAAAAACCGGGGAGCTGTTTTTT. Amino acids: CASSPGQKTGELFF.

The chain links TRBV19 to TRBJ2-4; 9 bases align to TRBD2. Germline V lookup: CDR1 LNHDA, CDR2 SQIVND (reference sequence). Trimming cost V 5 bases and J 1 base; bases outside gene matches: 12. This CDR3 contains 18 residues. The CDR3 DNA reads TGTGCCAGTAGTTCCTCGTTGGCGGGGGGGCTGGCCAAAAACATTCAGTACTTC. It translates to CASSSSLAGGLAKNIQYF. The full variable domain, its missing parts supplied by reference TRBV19 and TRBJ2-4, is DGGITQSPKYLFRKEGQNVTLSCEQNLNHDAMYWYRQDPGQGLRLIYYSQIVNDFQKGDIAEGYSVSREKKESFPLTVTSAQKNPTAFYLCASSSSLAGGLAKNIQYFGAGTRLSVL.

V is TRBV19 and J is TRBJ1-1; TRBD1 agrees at 7 bases. From germline, CDR1 is LNHDA and CDR2 SQIVND (reference sequence). The CDR3 is made up of 13 amino acids. Trimming took 5 bases from V and 11 from J; bases not matched to a gene: 11. As DNA, the CDR3 is TGTGCCAGTAGTTACACTGGACAGGCGAGGGCTTTCTTT. Protein: CASSYTGQARAFF.

V is TRBV7-9 and J is TRBJ1-1; possible D gene TRBD1, 5 bases. The CDR3 runs to 14 residues. Germline values: CDR1 SEHNR, CDR2 FQNEAQ (reference sequence). Deletions cut 5 bases from V and 1 base from J, with 11 bases between. CDR3 residues: CASSTDSWNTEAFF. The CDR3 nucleotides read TGTGCCAGCAGCACAGACAGCTGGAACACTGAAGCTTTCTTT.

V and J are TRBV6-1 and TRBJ1-5; TRBD1 matches at 9 bases. Germline-derived CDR1 and CDR2 are MNHNS and SASEGT. The CDR3 covers 14 residues. V lost 11 bases and J lost 0; bases outside the gene matches: 5. CDR3 DNA: TGTGCCGGGGACAGGGCTGATAGCAATCAGCCCCAGCATTTT. Protein sequence: CAGDRADSNQPQHF.

This clone has more than one count but fewer than ten. Within the sample, other DNA sequences also encode this same CDR3. The chain carries TRBV9 and TRBJ2-5; the D gene is possibly TRBD1 (6 bases). The tail of the sequence fits TRBJ2-7 better, so the J call may be wrong. The CDR3 length is 15 residues. CDR1 is SGDLS and CDR2 is YYNGEE in the germline V gene. In DNA form, the CDR3 reads TGTGCCAGCAGCTCGCAGGGGACCAGCTCATACGAGCAGTACTTC. It specifies CASSSQGTSSYEQYF.

V usage is TRBV5-1 and J usage is TRBJ1-1; D not resolved. The CDR3 is 15 residues long. V lost 7 bases and J lost 4, with 20 bases in between. Looked up from germline, CDR1 is SGHRS and CDR2 is YFSETQ. The CDR3 coding sequence is TGCGCCAGCGCCGGTTCTCCAGGCAAGGTCACTGAAGCTTTCTTT. The encoded protein is CASAGSPGKVTEAFF. Using reference TRBV5-1 and TRBJ1-1 for the parts outside the CDR3, the full variable domain is KAGVTQTPRYLIKTRGQQVTLSCSPISGHRSVSWYQQTPGQGLQFLFEYFSETQRNKGNFPGRFSGRQFSNSRSEMNVSTLELGDSALYLCASAGSPGKVTEAFFGQGTRLTVV.

This clone was observed a few times. The rearrangement links TRBV5-1 to TRBJ2-1; 12 bases are a match to TRBD2. The CDR3 runs 19 residues. V was pared by 2 bases and J by 0 bases, with 9 bases of the junction left unmatched. Germline CDR1 is SGHRS and CDR2 is YFSETQ. The CDR3 spells CASSFPSGRARSSYNEQFF. CDR3 coding DNA: TGCGCCAGCAGCTTCCCTAGCGGGAGGGCCCGTTCCTCCTACAATGAGCAGTTCTTC.

The rearrangement links TRBV6-5 to TRBJ2-7, with 8 bases aligning to TRBD2. The CDR3 loop spans 15 amino acids. The V gene's germline CDR1 is MNHEY and CDR2 SVGAGI. V lost 4 bases, J lost 4 bases, and 9 bases stayed unmatched. In DNA form, the CDR3 reads TGTGCCAGCAGTTTAGCGGGGCCGACCTCTTACGAGCAGTACTTC. It specifies CASSLAGPTSYEQYF.

V is TRBV25-1 and J is TRBJ1-2, with 10 nucleotides matching TRBD1. V lost 7 bases to trimming and J lost 6 bases; unmatched junction nucleotides: 5. CDR1 and CDR2 (germline): MGHDK, SYGVNS. The CDR3 consists of 13 residues. DNA for the CDR3: TGTGCCAGCACCCCGGGACAGGGGCATGGCTACACCTTC. It yields the protein CASTPGQGHGYTF.

This chain links TRBV29-1 with TRBJ2-7; 13 bases map to TRBD2. The CDR3 consists of 13 residues. Trimming at V came to 4 bases and at J to 3 bases, leaving 0 bases not matched to a gene. The germline gives CDR1 SQVTM, CDR2 ANQGSEA. The CDR3 nucleotides read TGCAGCGTTGGGACTAGCGGGAGCTACGAGCAGTACTTC. Amino acids: CSVGTSGSYEQYF.

This clone turned up a few times. The gene calls are TRBV18 and TRBJ2-1; 7 nucleotides match TRBD1. The CDR3 loop spans 14 amino acids. V lost 1 base to trimming and J lost 5 bases; unmatched junction nucleotides: 2. Germline loops: CDR1 KGHSH, CDR2 LQKENI. This chain's CDR3 is CASSPQGANNEQFF. In DNA, the CDR3 is TGTGCCAGCTCACCACAGGGGGCAAACAATGAGCAGTTCTTC.

This clone was picked up a small number of times. The chain couples TRBV9 to TRBJ2-5; 8 positions agree with TRBD1. In germline, CDR1 is SGDLS, CDR2 YYNGEE. CDR3 size: 17 residues. The V and J ends lost 4 bases and 5 bases, in that order; junction bases with no gene match: 16. Here the CDR3 DNA reads TGTGCCAGCAGCCCTTTTGGGATCACAGGGGGAGCTGAGACCCAGTACTTC. Residues: CASSPFGITGGAETQYF.